This T cell receptor beta chain was identified in a study of blood T cell repertoires in COVID-19. Across the study: Acute and convalescent COVID-19 samples came from the United States, Italy and Spain.

The method was immunoSEQ multiplex PCR; TCRdb's version includes in-frame clones alone and lacks a portion of them. The sample includes fewer than 350,000 clones, 85% of them seen just once. Membership in each cohort depended on participant-reported clinical history. The sequence came from a woman aged 45-65 years who had recovered from COVID-19. Specimen: PBMCs or T cells enriched from blood (not recorded which).

The CDR3 DNA follows: TGTGCCTGGACCTTGTCCGGGGGGGTAACTGAAGCTTTCTTT. This translates into CAWTLSGGVTEAFF. V is TRBV30 and J is TRBJ1-1, with D tentatively TRBD1 (5 bases). Germline loops: CDR1 GTSNPN, CDR2 SVGIG (reference sequence). The CDR3 runs to 14 residues. The germline V and J ends were trimmed by 4 bases and 5 bases, with 17 bases remaining between them. The variable domain in full, with the rest retrieved from reference TRBV30 and TRBJ1-1, is SQTIHQWPATLVQPVGSPLSLECTVEGTSNPNLYWYRQAAGRGLQLLFYSVGIGQISSEVPQNLSASRPQDRQFILSSKKLLLSDSGFYLCAWTLSGGVTEAFFGQGTRLTVV.